These 18 T cell receptor beta chains were sequenced from one sample in a study of blood T cell repertoires in COVID-19. The table came from immunoSEQ multiplex PCR; TCRdb's copy has only in-frame clones and leaves some out. The sample shows approximately 500,000 clones, roughly 87% of them seen only once. Sequenced material: peripheral blood. These receptors all come from a man between 18 and 29 years old with COVID-19, enrolled during active disease.

The V call is TRBV5-1, the J call TRBJ2-7, with 13 bases aligning to TRBD2. From germline, CDR1 is SGHRS and CDR2 YFSETQ. V shed 3 bases and J 4 bases; nucleotides not matched to a gene: 4. The CDR3 is 15 residues long. In DNA, the CDR3 is TGCGCCAGCAGCTACGGGACTAGCGGGGTTTACGAGCAGTACTTC. It codes for CASSYGTSGVYEQYF.

This sequence joins TRBV9 and TRBJ2-7, with 11 bases aligning to TRBD2. CDR1 and CDR2 from the germline V gene are SGDLS and YYNGEE. Unmatched junction bases numbered 1, after V lost 0 bases and J lost 2 bases. The CDR3 contains 15 residues. CDR3 coding DNA: TGTGCCAGCAGCGTAGGACTAGCGGGGCCCTACGAGCAGTACTTC. It is translated as CASSVGLAGPYEQYF.

The genes are TRBV5-1 and TRBJ1-2, with 9 nucleotides matching TRBD1. The CDR3 is made up of 14 amino acids. V gave up 7 bases and J gave up 8 bases; unmatched junction bases: 12. Germline loops: CDR1 SGHRS, CDR2 YFSETQ. CDR3 coding DNA: TGCGCCAGCGGTCGACCGGGACAGGGAAAAGGCTACACCTTC. It is translated as CASGRPGQGKGYTF.

This chain links TRBV5-5 with TRBJ2-1, with TRBD2 identical over 10 bases. The CDR3 spans 15 residues. Trimming cost V 0 bases and J 7 bases; bases outside gene matches: 4. In germline, CDR1 is SGHKS, CDR2 YYEKEE (reference sequence). The CDR3 nucleotides read TGTGCCAGCAGCTTGGGGCTAGCGGGAGCAAATGAGCAGTTCTTC. Translation gives CASSLGLAGANEQFF.

The gene calls are TRBV7-9 and TRBJ1-1; the D is unclear. Germline values: CDR1 SEHNR, CDR2 FQNEAQ (reference sequence). V was cut by 1 base and J by 1 base, with 7 bases left in between. The CDR3 contains 14 residues. CDR3 protein: CASSLVEGNTEAFF. The CDR3 DNA is TGTGCCAGCAGCTTAGTGGAGGGGAACACTGAAGCTTTCTTT.

The chain uses TRBV27 and TRBJ2-1; the match to TRBD2 covers 7 bases. The germline gives CDR1 MNHEY, CDR2 SMNVEV (reference sequence). Trimming removed 0 bases from V and 1 base from J; junction bases left unmatched: 6. This CDR3 has 17 amino acids. This CDR3 reads CASSLSRGSISYNEQFF. The CDR3 bases are TGTGCCAGCAGTTTATCTCGCGGGAGTATTTCCTACAATGAGCAGTTCTTC.

The chain links TRBV15 to TRBJ2-1; 9 bases agree with TRBD2. After removal of 0 bases from V and 6 bases from J, the junction contained 6 bases not matched to a gene. CDR1 and CDR2 (germline): LNHNV, YYDKDF (reference sequence). This CDR3 region has 16 residues. CDR3 in amino acids: CATSRDSTSGRNEQFF. The CDR3 nucleotides are TGTGCCACCAGCAGAGATTCGACTAGCGGCCGCAATGAGCAGTTCTTC. Drawing the rest from reference TRBV15 and TRBJ2-1, the complete variable domain is DAMVIQNPRYQVTQFGKPVTLSCSQTLNHNVMYWYQQKSSQAPKLLFHYYDKDFNNEADTPDNFQSRRPNTSFCFLDIRSPGLGDTAMYLCATSRDSTSGRNEQFFGPGTRLTVL.

The chain employs TRBV11-2 and TRBJ1-3, with D unresolved. V shed 2 bases and J shed 0 bases, with 8 bases lying between them. Germline CDR1 and CDR2: SGHAT and FQNNGV. The CDR3 length is 15 residues. The DNA for the CDR3 is TGTGCCAGCAGCTTACAGTTGATCTCTGGAAACACCATATATTTT. Protein sequence: CASSLQLISGNTIYF.

The rearrangement joins TRBV27 to TRBJ2-7; TRBD2 matches at 7 bases. V trimming: 4 bases; J trimming: 2 bases; junction bases outside the gene matches: 2. The CDR3 consists of 13 residues. Germline V gives CDR1 MNHEY, CDR2 SMNVEV (reference sequence). The CDR3 DNA reads as TGTGCCAGCAGTTACGGGACTACCTACGAGCAGTACTTC. It specifies CASSYGTTYEQYF.

The rearrangement joins TRBV7-6 to TRBJ2-7; the match to TRBD1 covers 10 bases. The CDR3 extends over 14 amino acids. Germline V gene lookup returns CDR1 SGHVS and CDR2 FNYEAQ. The trim removed 5 bases at V and 5 bases at J, leaving 6 bases unmatched. The chain's CDR3 is CASSVRDRGDEQYF. The CDR3 DNA reads TGTGCCAGCAGCGTCCGGGACAGGGGAGACGAGCAGTACTTC.

This sequence joins TRBV19 and TRBJ1-4; D is undetermined. CDR3 size: 13 residues. Germline assignment: CDR1 LNHDA and CDR2 SQIVND (reference sequence). V lost 8 bases and J lost 0, with 7 bases in between. The CDR3 reads CASSNATNEKLFF. CDR3 DNA: TGTGCCAGTTCAAATGCAACTAATGAAAAACTGTTTTTT.

This clone was observed once. The J gene is TRBJ1-4, the V gene TRBV5-5; 8 nucleotides align to TRBD1. Germline V gene lookup returns CDR1 SGHKS and CDR2 YYEKEE (reference sequence). The CDR3 extends over 15 amino acids. The V segment lost 4 bases and the J segment 3 bases; nucleotides outside the gene matches: 5. CDR3: CASSTDRVSNEKLFF. DNA for the CDR3: TGTGCCAGCAGCACGGACAGGGTGTCTAATGAAAAACTGTTTTTT.

This clone came up once. The genes are TRBV2 and TRBJ2-2; D perhaps matches TRBD2 (6 bases). CDR1 is SNHLY and CDR2 is FYNNEI in the germline V gene. This CDR3 comprises 15 residues. Trimming pared 6 bases from V and 0 bases from J, leaving 11 bases between. The CDR3: CASSGDWPNTGELFF. The CDR3 DNA reads as TGTGCCAGCAGCGGGGACTGGCCGAACACCGGGGAGCTGTTTTTT.

V and J are TRBV27 and TRBJ1-2, with 9 bases matching TRBD1. Germline CDR1 MNHEY, CDR2 SMNVEV (reference sequence). CDR3 size: 16 residues. Losses at the gene ends were 6 bases for V and 6 bases for J; bases not matched to a gene: 14. CDR3 in amino acids: CASRPHRDRAVDGYTF. DNA of the CDR3: TGTGCCAGCAGACCTCATCGGGACAGGGCGGTTGATGGCTACACCTTC.

The V gene is TRBV28, the J gene TRBJ2-1; a possible D gene is TRBD1 (5 bases). Per the germline V gene, CDR1 is MDHEN and CDR2 is SYDVKM. Trimming removed 6 bases at V and 4 bases at J, with 16 bases between. CDR3 size: 15 residues. The CDR3 loop reads CASRSQAFTYNEQFF. The CDR3 coding sequence is TGTGCCAGCAGATCACAGGCGTTCACGTACAATGAGCAGTTCTTC.

The chain carries TRBV12-3 or TRBV12-4 and TRBJ1-4; D gene uncertain. This CDR3 region has 13 residues. The CDR3 sequence is CASGGATNEKLFF. The DNA for the CDR3 is TGTGCTAGCGGCGGGGCAACTAATGAAAAACTGTTTTTT.

The rearrangement uses TRBV10-2 and TRBJ2-3, with D maybe TRBD2 (6 bases). Trimming took 6 bases from V and 4 from J, leaving 23 bases between them. Germline CDR1 reads WSHSY; CDR2 reads SAAADI. CDR3 length: 17 residues. The CDR3 is CASRGSVAVRFADTQYF. In DNA, the CDR3 is TGCGCCAGCAGGGGGAGCGTAGCGGTTAGGTTCGCAGATACGCAGTATTTT.

This chain connects TRBV10-2 to TRBJ2-5, with D perhaps TRBD2 (5 bases). Per the germline V gene, CDR1 is WSHSY and CDR2 is SAAADI. Trimming removed 4 bases at V and 5 bases at J, with 14 bases between. The CDR3 is made up of 14 amino acids. The DNA of the CDR3 is TGCGCCAGCAGTGTTAAGCGGAAAAGGGAGACCCAGTACTTC. Residues: CASSVKRKRETQYF.